This is a list of T cell receptor beta chains from one sample in a study of PD-1 blockade in classical Hodgkin lymphoma. The protocol was immunoSEQ multiplex PCR, while the TCRdb copy is restricted to in-frame clones and leaves out a portion. The table lists under 70,000 clones, 70% to 75% of them singletons, with about 9.1% in the top ten. The sample consisted of peripheral blood mononuclear cells (PBMCs), taken before the second cycle of nivolumab. The receptors derive from a human donor with classical Hodgkin lymphoma. The CDR3 runs from the conserved cysteine through the conserved F or W. The D gene is left open where the match is weak. Size tells how often a clone was seen (once, few, many) or the class of an expanded clone, and some rows leave it out.

NA	TRBV29-1	TRBJ1-2	NA	TGCAGCGTTGGTGGGACATCGGATGGCTACACCTTC	CSVGGTSDGYTF
NA	TRBV9	TRBJ1-2	NA	TGTGCCAGCAGCGTAGGTGTGAAGCCCAACTATGGCTACACCTTC	CASSVGVKPNYGYTF
NA	TRBV19	TRBJ1-1	NA	TGTGCCAGTACCGATCTGCAGAACCAGGGGAAGGCTTTCTTT	CASTDLQNQGKAFF
TRBD1	TRBV7-9	TRBJ2-7	once	TGTGCCAGCAGCTACAGGGGGATTCTATACGAGCAGTACTTC	CASSYRGILYEQYF
NA	TRBV7-6	TRBJ2-6	NA	TGTGCCAGCACCCCAGGGGGGCTGGGTCCCTCTGGGGCCAACGTCCTGACTTTC	CASTPGGLGPSGANVLTF
NA	TRBV9	TRBJ1-1	NA	TGTGCCAGCAGCGTAGCGGGGTTCACTGAAGCTTTCTTT	CASSVAGFTEAFF
NA	TRBV25-1	TRBJ2-3	NA	TGTGCCAGCGGGGGTAACACAGATACGCAGTATTTT	CASGGNTDTQYF
NA	TRBV27	TRBJ1-1	many	TGTGCCAGCAGTTTAGGGGCGTACACTGAAGCTTTCTTT	CASSLGAYTEAFF
NA	TRBV28	TRBJ2-2	many	TGTGCCAGCAGTTACATACCACCTAACACCGGGGAGCTGTTTTTT	CASSYIPPNTGELFF
NA	TRBV18	TRBJ2-6	few	TGTGCCAGCTCGGAGGGGGGGGCCAACGTCCTGACTTTC	CASSEGGANVLTF
NA	TRBV30	TRBJ1-2	once	TGTGCCTGGAGTCCAGGGGATTCTCGTGGCTACACCTTC	CAWSPGDSRGYTF
NA	TRBV5-1	TRBJ2-2	NA	TGCGCCAGCAGCTTGGAATCAGGGTTTACCGGGGAGCTGTTTTTT	CASSLESGFTGELFF
NA	TRBV6-5	TRBJ1-1	once	TGTGCCAGCAGTTACAGGAAGGGGACACTGAACACTGAAGCTTTCTTT	CASSYRKGTLNTEAFF
NA	TRBV10-2	TRBJ2-7	NA	TGCGCCAGCGGTACAGGGACGGTTTCCTACGAGCAGTACTTC	CASGTGTVSYEQYF
TRBD1	TRBV7-6	TRBJ1-1	NA	TGTGCCAGCAGCCCCCGAAGGACAGGGGAAAAGAACACTGAAGCTTTCTTT	CASSPRRTGEKNTEAFF
NA	TRBV28	TRBJ1-1	NA	TGTGCCAGCAGTTCCCCTGGGCAGCCGAACACTGAAGCTTTCTTT	CASSSPGQPNTEAFF
TRBD2	TRBV7-9	TRBJ2-3	few	TGTGCCAGCAGCCGTACTAGCGGGAGTAGAGATACGCAGTATTTT	CASSRTSGSRDTQYF